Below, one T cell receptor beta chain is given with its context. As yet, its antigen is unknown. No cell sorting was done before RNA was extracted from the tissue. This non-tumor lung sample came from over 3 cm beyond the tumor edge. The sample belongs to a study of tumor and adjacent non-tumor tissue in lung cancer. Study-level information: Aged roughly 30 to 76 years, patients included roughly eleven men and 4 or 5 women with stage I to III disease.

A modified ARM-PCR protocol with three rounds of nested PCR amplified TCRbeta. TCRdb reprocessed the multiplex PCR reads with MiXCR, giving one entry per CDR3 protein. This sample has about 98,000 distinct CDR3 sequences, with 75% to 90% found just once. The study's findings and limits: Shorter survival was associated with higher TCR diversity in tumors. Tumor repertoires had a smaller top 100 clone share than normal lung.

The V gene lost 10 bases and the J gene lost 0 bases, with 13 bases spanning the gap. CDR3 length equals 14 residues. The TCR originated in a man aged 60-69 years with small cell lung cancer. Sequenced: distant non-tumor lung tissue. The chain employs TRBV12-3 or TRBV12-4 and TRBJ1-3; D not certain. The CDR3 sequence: CANSPDISGNTIYF. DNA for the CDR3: TGTGCCAATAGCCCCGACATCTCTGGAAACACCATATATTTT.